This is a list of T cell receptor beta chains from one sample in a study of T cells after yellow fever vaccination. A single record per CDR3 protein comes from TCRdb applying MiXCR to the 5' RACE reads. This sample carries approximately 120,000 distinct CDR3 sequences, about 15% of them seen once, and the ten largest clones take about 42%. Sequencing used CD8+ T cells sorted from PBMCs, obtained 5 days after the yellow fever booster vaccination. The receptor source for this set is a man between 18 and 35 years old who received the YFV17D yellow fever vaccine. Each CDR3 is given with its conserved first and last residue. The D gene is left open where the match is weak. Rows give clone size only sometimes, using once, few, many, or a class for an expanded clone.

D	V	size	J	DNA	CDR3
.	TRBV4-1	.	TRBJ1-6	TGCGCCAGCAGGGGCCAGGAGGTGGATAATTCACCCCTCCACTTT	CASRGQEVDNSPLHF
.	TRBV7-2	.	TRBJ1-1	TGTGCCAGCAGCTTTCACCAACAGGGTGACACTGAAGCTTTCTTT	CASSFHQQGDTEAFF
.	TRBV5-1	many	TRBJ2-7	TGCGCCAGCAGCACGGTCGGGATACCTTTATCGGGCGAGCAGTACTTC	CASSTVGIPLSGEQYF
.	TRBV5-1	many	TRBJ2-3	TGCGCCAGCCGCTCGTTTTCGGTTGCAGATACGCAGTATTTT	CASRSFSVADTQYF
.	TRBV5-4	.	TRBJ2-5	TGTGCCAGCAGCGCCTTGCCCCAAGAGACCCAGTACTTC	CASSALPQETQYF
.	TRBV6-2/TRBV6-3	few	TRBJ1-1	TGTGCCAGCAGCGGCCCGTCGGGAGGGATCACTGAAGCTTTCTTT	CASSGPSGGITEAFF
.	TRBV20-1	.	TRBJ2-7	TGCAGTGCTAGGAGGGTTTTGGCCTACGAGCAGTACTTC	CSARRVLAYEQYF
.	TRBV7-9	.	TRBJ2-7	TGTGCCAGCAGCCCCAGACAGGACTACTACGAGCAGTACTTC	CASSPRQDYYEQYF
.	TRBV7-2	few	TRBJ2-7	TGTGCCAGCAGCCCCCATGGCGGGGCCGAGCAGTACTTC	CASSPHGGAEQYF
.	TRBV4-1	.	TRBJ2-2	TGCGCCAGCAGCCAAGTTTTCGGGGGGAACACCGGGGAGCTGTTTTTT	CASSQVFGGNTGELFF
.	TRBV6-5	few	TRBJ2-3	TGTGCCAGCAGTTACGGAGATACGCAGTATTTT	CASSYGDTQYF
TRBD1	TRBV12-3/TRBV12-4	few	TRBJ2-7	TGTGCCAGCAGTCCTGGGGACAGCTCCTACGAGCAGTACTTC	CASSPGDSSYEQYF
TRBD2	TRBV2	.	TRBJ2-1	TGTGCCAGCAGTGAGGCGGGGGCCTACAATGAGCAGTTCTTC	CASSEAGAYNEQFF
.	TRBV7-8	few	TRBJ2-2	TGTGCCAGCAGCTTATCCGCCGGGGAGCTGTTTTTT	CASSLSAGELFF
.	TRBV19	few	TRBJ1-5	TGTGCCAGTAGTATTGGCCCGCGGAATCAGCCCCAGCATTTT	CASSIGPRNQPQHF
TRBD1	TRBV27	few	TRBJ1-6	TGTGCCAGCAGTTTTCGACAGGGGGTGAAACCCCTCCACTTT	CASSFRQGVKPLHF
TRBD1	TRBV19	.	TRBJ2-4	TGTGCCAGTGACTATCGGTATCGGGACAGCCAACAGTCGGACATTCAGTACTTC	CASDYRYRDSQQSDIQYF
TRBD1	TRBV6-5	.	TRBJ1-2	TGTGCCAGCAATCACAGGGGGCTGGATGGCTACACCTTC	CASNHRGLDGYTF
TRBD1	TRBV15	few	TRBJ2-4	TGTGCCACCAGCGGAGACAGGGGAGCCAAAAACATTCAGTACTTC	CATSGDRGAKNIQYF
.	TRBV4-1	.	TRBJ2-1	TGCGCCAGCGGCTATGGCAGTTATGAGCAGTTCTTC	CASGYGSYEQFF
.	TRBV2	.	TRBJ1-5	TGTGCCAGCAGTGAGTGGAAAAAACGAAATCAGCCCCAGCATTTT	CASSEWKKRNQPQHF
.	TRBV25-1	.	TRBJ1-2	TGTGCTGTAAGGGGCCCCTATGGCTACACCTTC	CAVRGPYGYTF
TRBD1	TRBV6-1	few	TRBJ1-2	TGTGCCGGCAACCGGGACAGGGGGTATGGCTACACCTTC	CAGNRDRGYGYTF
.	TRBV20-1	.	TRBJ2-7	TGCAGTGCGAGCCTTGGACTCTCCTACGAGCAGTACTTC	CSASLGLSYEQYF
.	TRBV20-1	.	TRBJ2-2	TGCAGTGCCGAGGGACTTTTTGGGGAGCTGTTTTTT	CSAEGLFGELFF
TRBD1	TRBV9	.	TRBJ2-5	TGTGCCAGCAGCCCGTGGGACAGCCAAGAGACCCAGTACTTC	CASSPWDSQETQYF
TRBD2	TRBV19	once	TRBJ2-7	TGTGCCAGTAGAAGATCCGGGGGGGCCTTCTCCTACGAGCAGTACTTC	CASRRSGGAFSYEQYF
.	TRBV12-3/TRBV12-4	few	TRBJ1-4	TGTGCCAGCAGTCCCAGGGAGGGGGATGAAAAACTGTTTTTT	CASSPREGDEKLFF
.	TRBV3-1	few	TRBJ1-2	TGTGCCAGCAGCCAAGGAGGGGTCCGGGTCTATGGCTACACCTTC	CASSQGGVRVYGYTF
.	TRBV9	few	TRBJ1-1	TGTGCCAGCAGCCCGTTTGGGGGGCTGGCCACAAGTGAAGCTTTCTTT	CASSPFGGLATSEAFF
.	TRBV7-6	.	TRBJ1-3	TGTGCCAGCAGCATACGGTTGGGCTCTGGAAACACCATATATTTT	CASSIRLGSGNTIYF
TRBD1	TRBV7-6	few	TRBJ2-1	TGTGCCAGCAGCGCGGCCGGGACAGGGATTTACAATGAGCAGTTCTTC	CASSAAGTGIYNEQFF
TRBD2	TRBV12-3/TRBV12-4	.	TRBJ2-1	TGTGCCAGCAGTTTAACTTATCTAGCGGGACTAGGGCTCTTTGAGCAGTTCTTC	CASSLTYLAGLGLFEQFF
.	TRBV11-2	few	TRBJ1-2	TGTGCCAGCAGCCCCCGTGGCTATGGCTACACCTTC	CASSPRGYGYTF
.	TRBV11-2	.	TRBJ2-1	TGTGCCAGCAGCTTAGGAGAAGATGAGCAGTTCTTC	CASSLGEDEQFF
.	TRBV7-9	.	TRBJ1-1	TGTGCCAGCAGTCCCCGTACGGGGGAAAGGGTCACTGAAGCTTTCTTT	CASSPRTGERVTEAFF
.	TRBV7-6	.	TRBJ2-3	TGTGCCAGCAGCTTGGTGCGTACAGATACGCAGTATTTT	CASSLVRTDTQYF
TRBD1	TRBV5-1	few	TRBJ1-2	TGCGCCAGCAGCTTCACGGACAGGGAAGATGGCTACACCTTC	CASSFTDREDGYTF
TRBD1	TRBV12-3/TRBV12-4	few	TRBJ2-1	TGTGCCAGCAGTTTAGGCCGGGGACAGGGATCCTACAATGAGCAGTTCTTC	CASSLGRGQGSYNEQFF
TRBD2	TRBV4-3	many	TRBJ2-7	TGCGCCAGCAGCCAAGGGGGGGGCGAGCAGTACTTC	CASSQGGGEQYF
.	TRBV5-1	.	TRBJ1-1	TGCGCCAGCAGCTTGGGGCTGGCAGGGAACACTGAAGCTTTCTTT	CASSLGLAGNTEAFF
.	TRBV11-2	.	TRBJ2-7	TGTGCCAGCAGACACTATCCGGCCTCCTACGAGCAGTACTTC	CASRHYPASYEQYF
TRBD1	TRBV15	few	TRBJ2-5	TGTGCCACCAGCAGGATGGACAGGGGGTTAGAGACCCAGTACTTC	CATSRMDRGLETQYF
.	TRBV4-1	few	TRBJ2-1	TGCGCCAGCAGCTACCCAGGTAGCTCCTACAATGAGCAGTTCTTC	CASSYPGSSYNEQFF
.	TRBV10-1	.	TRBJ1-3	TGCGCCAGCAGCAGCGGGACAAGAAGTGGAAACACCATATATTTT	CASSSGTRSGNTIYF
.	TRBV20-1	few	TRBJ2-6	TGCAGTGCTAGAGGCTACCGGGTGTTGGGGGCCAACGTCCTGACTTTC	CSARGYRVLGANVLTF
.	TRBV7-3	.	TRBJ2-1	TGTGCCAGCAGCTTAGAGGGGGGAGCGGGGAACAATGAGCAGTTCTTC	CASSLEGGAGNNEQFF
.	TRBV7-9	.	TRBJ1-2	TGTGCCAGCAGCAAAAAATCGGACAGTGTTGGCTACACCTTC	CASSKKSDSVGYTF
.	TRBV28	few	TRBJ2-6	TGTGCCAGCAGTTTGGACCCCTCTGGGGCCAACGTCCTGACTTTC	CASSLDPSGANVLTF
TRBD1	TRBV3-1	.	TRBJ2-5	TGTGCCAGCAGCCCGGGACAGGGGACTATTGGTGAGACCCAGTACTTC	CASSPGQGTIGETQYF
.	TRBV4-1	.	TRBJ1-2	TGCGCCAGCAGCCAATATACTCCGAGTAACTATGGCTACACCTTC	CASSQYTPSNYGYTF
.	TRBV7-6	few	TRBJ2-6	TGTGCCAGCAGCTCCCTTGCCAACGTCCTGACTTTC	CASSSLANVLTF
TRBD1	TRBV7-2	.	TRBJ2-1	TGTGCCAGCAGCAGGGGACAGGGGGCAGCAGGCAATGAGCAGTTCTTC	CASSRGQGAAGNEQFF
TRBD2	TRBV6-2/TRBV6-3	many	TRBJ2-3	TGTGCCAGCAGTTACGTGACTAGCGGGGAGTCAGATACGCAGTATTTT	CASSYVTSGESDTQYF
TRBD1	TRBV6-2/TRBV6-3	many	TRBJ2-2	TGTGCCAGCAGTTACCCGCATGAGCAGGGGGCAAACACCGGGGAGCTGTTTTTT	CASSYPHEQGANTGELFF
.	TRBV6-1	few	TRBJ1-1	TGTGCCAGCAGTGGGACAGCGACTGAAGCTTTCTTT	CASSGTATEAFF
.	TRBV29-1	few	TRBJ2-3	TGCAGCGTTGATAGCCGGGAAACTGAATTT	CSVDSRETEF
TRBD1	TRBV2	.	TRBJ1-5	TGTGCCAGCAGTGAGCTGACAGGGTTTAGCAATCAGCCCCAGCATTTT	CASSELTGFSNQPQHF
TRBD1	TRBV4-2	medium-sized	TRBJ1-3	TGTGCCAGCAGCCACCGGGACAGCCCCTCTGGAAACACCATATATTTT	CASSHRDSPSGNTIYF
TRBD2	TRBV6-2/TRBV6-3	many	TRBJ2-1	TGTGCCAGCAGTTTGACTAGCGGCTCCTACAATGAGCAGTTCTTC	CASSLTSGSYNEQFF